These 14 T cell receptor beta chains were sequenced from one sample in a study of breast tumors, draining lymph nodes, adjacent tissues. TCRdb passed the multiplex PCR reads through MiXCR, listing each CDR3 protein once. The sample lists around 140,000 distinct CDR3 sequences, approximately 20% occurring once. Breast cancer patients provided tissue from their axillary draining lymph nodes. Sequencing was performed on axillary lymph node tissue. The source of these receptors is a female donor with breast cancer. Some clones in this sample may be carry-over from other donors' samples.

As for this clonotype: This could be a read error, since a much larger clone is one nucleotide away. This rearrangement joins TRBV19 to TRBJ1-2; D uncertain. The CDR3 runs to 14 residues. Germline values: CDR1 LNHDA, CDR2 SQIVND (reference sequence). DNA of the CDR3: TGTGCCGGTAGTATGCCAGGAAGTAACTATGGCTACACCTTC. This translates into CAGSMPGSNYGYTF.

In the case of this clonotype: Given a much more abundant clone one base away, this may be a read error. The rearrangement links TRBV19 to TRBJ2-1, with D possibly being TRBD2 (5 bases). CDR1 is LNHDA, CDR2 SQIVND, per germline (reference sequence). This CDR3 comprises 12 residues. The chain's CDR3 is CASSSPSWERFF. DNA of the CDR3: TGTGCCAGTAGTTCTCCCTCCTGGGAGCGGTTCTTC.

About this clonotype: With a much larger clone just one base away, this may be a read error. The chain has TRBV19 and TRBJ2-7; 9 nucleotides match TRBD2. The CDR3 sequence is 13 residues long. Germline V gene sequence: CDR1 LNHDA, CDR2 SQIVND (reference sequence). With 11 bases clipped from V and 5 bases from J, the junction kept 10 bases outside the gene matches. CDR3: CAGKNSGSHEQYF. The CDR3 nucleotides read TGTGCCGGTAAGAATAGCGGGAGCCACGAGCAGTACTTC.

Ten or more counts support this clonotype. The rearrangement links TRBV4-1 to TRBJ2-2, with D perhaps matching TRBD1 or TRBD2 (5 bases each). The CDR3 sequence is 16 residues long. V dropped 4 bases and J dropped 4 bases, with 16 bases sitting between them. CDR1 MGHRA and CDR2 YSYEKL come from the germline V gene. CDR3 coding DNA: TGCGCCAGCAGCCTAGATGGGACGTCACTCACCGGGGAGCTGTTTTTT. This sequence encodes CASSLDGTSLTGELFF.

This clonotype showed up just a few times. A read error may explain this, as a much larger clone is one base away. J is TRBJ2-7 and V is TRBV27; unclear D gene. The V gene's germline CDR1 is MNHEY and CDR2 SMNVEV (reference sequence). The CDR3 runs to 11 residues. The CDR3 spells CASSFGPERYF. CDR3 DNA sequence: TGTGCCAGCAGTTTCGGCCCCGAGCGGTACTTC.

The chain couples TRBV18 to TRBJ2-2; the D is unclear. Germline lookup yields CDR1 KGHSH and CDR2 LQKENI. The CDR3 is 13 residues long. The germline V and J ends were trimmed by 4 bases and 4 bases, with 7 bases remaining between them. DNA for the CDR3: TGTGCCAGCTCACGGGGTTCCACCGGGGAGCTGTTTTTT. It codes for CASSRGSTGELFF.

This clonotype was recorded many times. The chain's CDR3 is CASSIRARGYEQYF. The CDR3 DNA reads TGTGCCAGCAGCATCCGGGCCCGCGGGTACGAGCAGTACTTC. This sequence joins TRBV3-1 and TRBJ2-7; a weak D match, TRBD2 (5 bases). Germline V CDR1 and CDR2: LGHDT, YNNKEL (reference sequence). This CDR3 spans 14 amino acids. V lost 5 bases and J lost 4, with 15 bases in between.

The chain joins TRBV30 to TRBJ2-5; 7 nucleotides line up with TRBD2. This CDR3 spans 14 amino acids. Germline V gene lookup returns CDR1 GTSNPN and CDR2 SVGIG (reference sequence). Unmatched junction bases numbered 5, after V lost 0 bases and J lost 4 bases. The CDR3 nucleotides read TGTGCCTGGAGTGTAAGGAGACTAGCAGAGACCCAGTACTTC. Its translation is CAWSVRRLAETQYF.

At least ten counts were recorded for this clonotype. The V call is TRBV12-3 or TRBV12-4, the J call TRBJ2-1; D is unclear. V gave up 2 bases and J gave up 6 bases, with 11 bases separating them. The CDR3 length is 14 residues. The CDR3 loop is CASSLTSVLNEQFF. The CDR3 bases are TGTGCCAGCAGTTTAACCAGCGTCCTCAATGAGCAGTTCTTC.

In this sample, this clonotype turned up a few times. The chain recombines TRBV28 with TRBJ2-3; 7 nucleotides agree with TRBD1. Germline CDR1 and CDR2: MDHEN and SYDVKM. This CDR3 has 16 amino acids. J lost 2 bases, V lost 5 bases, and 10 bases had no gene match. The CDR3 DNA is TGTGCCAGCAGTCCCCCGAGGGGGCGGATCACAGATACGCAGTATTTT. This codes for CASSPPRGRITDTQYF.

This clonotype was observed at least ten times. The V call is TRBV6-5, the J call TRBJ1-3; D remains unclear. CDR1 and CDR2 from the germline V gene are MNHEY and SVGAGI. The germline V and J ends were trimmed by 5 bases and 2 bases, with 13 bases remaining between them. This CDR3 contains 15 residues. The CDR3 DNA reads as TGTGCCAGCAGTCGCTCATTTAGACCTGGAAACACCATATATTTT. It translates to CASSRSFRPGNTIYF.

The chain carries TRBV12-5 and TRBJ2-1, with 12 bases aligning to TRBD2. V trimming: 0 bases; J trimming: 0 bases; junction bases outside the gene matches: 9. Per the germline V gene, CDR1 is LGHNT and CDR2 is FRNRAP. The CDR3 consists of 20 residues. The CDR3 region is CASGLVSDTSGRPSYNEQFF. CDR3 in DNA: TGTGCTAGTGGTTTGGTTAGCGACACTAGCGGGAGGCCCTCCTACAATGAGCAGTTCTTC.

This clonotype showed up many times. The chain couples TRBV27 to TRBJ2-5, with D possibly matching TRBD2 (7 bases). V was shortened by 6 bases and J by 5 bases, with 16 bases between the two germline ends. The CDR3 is 14 residues long. CDR1 is MNHEY, CDR2 SMNVEV, per germline (reference sequence). The CDR3 is CASSRWGGRETQYF. CDR3 nucleotide sequence: TGTGCCAGCAGCCGATGGGGGGGCAGGGAGACCCAGTACTTC.

This clonotype came up many times. The CDR3 DNA reads TGCAGCGTTGAGGGGGGGGAAACCTATGGCTACACCTTC. Its protein product is CSVEGGETYGYTF. The rearrangement links TRBV29-1 to TRBJ1-2, with D possibly being TRBD1 (5 bases). Trimming pared 3 bases from V and 4 bases from J, leaving 12 bases between. This CDR3 spans 13 amino acids. CDR1 SQVTM and CDR2 ANQGSEA come from the germline V gene.